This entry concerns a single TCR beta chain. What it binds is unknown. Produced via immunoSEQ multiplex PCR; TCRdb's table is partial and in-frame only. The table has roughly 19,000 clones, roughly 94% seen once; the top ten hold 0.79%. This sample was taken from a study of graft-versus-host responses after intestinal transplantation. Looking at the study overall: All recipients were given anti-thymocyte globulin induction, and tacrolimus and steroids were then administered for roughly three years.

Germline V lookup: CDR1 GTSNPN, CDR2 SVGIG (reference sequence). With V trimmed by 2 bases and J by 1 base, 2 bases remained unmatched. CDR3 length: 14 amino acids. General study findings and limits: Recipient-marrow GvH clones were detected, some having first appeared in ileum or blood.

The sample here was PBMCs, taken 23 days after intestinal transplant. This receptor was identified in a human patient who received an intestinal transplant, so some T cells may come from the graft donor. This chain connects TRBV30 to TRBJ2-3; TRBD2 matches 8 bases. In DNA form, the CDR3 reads TGTGCCTGGAGTCCGCGGGAGGGCACAGATACGCAGTATTTT. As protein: CAWSPREGTDTQYF.